What follows is one TCR beta chain and its context. Its antigen is not identified. Germline CDR1 reads SGHVS; CDR2 reads FNYEAQ. V shed 5 bases, J shed 4 bases, and the junction held 7 bases outside the gene matches. The CDR3 is made up of 15 amino acids. cDNA molecules, individually, were tagged with unique molecular identifiers. TCRdb re-derived calls from the 5' RACE reads in MiXCR, one entry per CDR3 protein. The sample includes tens of thousands of distinct CDR3 sequences, roughly an eighth of them seen just once. The sample belongs to a study of early T cells in non-severe SARS-CoV-2 infection. Overall study findings and caveats: Matching with VDJdb favored anti-spike CD8 responses (missing private and CD4 specificities).

This clonotype was sampled from an adult who was a healthcare worker with PCR-confirmed SARS-CoV-2 infection or an uninfected control (not recorded which). The J gene is TRBJ2-7, the V gene TRBV7-6, with 11 bases aligning to TRBD2. The sample here was whole blood, taken at baseline. In DNA, the CDR3 is TGTGCCAGCAGCCTGGGACTAGCGGAGAATTACGAGCAGTACTTC. As protein: CASSLGLAENYEQYF. Filled out from reference TRBV7-6 and TRBJ2-7, the complete variable domain reads GAGVSQSPRYKVTKRGQDVALRCDPISGHVSLYWYRQALGQGPEFLTYFNYEAQQDKSGLPNDRFSAERPEGSISTLTIQRTEQRDSAMYRCASSLGLAENYEQYFGPGTRLTVT.